Listed here are 4 T cell receptor beta chains from one sample, sequenced in a study of Ad26.COV2.S vaccination and SARS-CoV-2 variants. Described treatment: about 20 received Ad26.COV2.S at low or high dose, single or two shots; 5 received placebo; per-sample allocation not given. Sampling took place 63 days after the first vaccine or placebo injection. Profiling relied on immunoSEQ multiplex PCR, and the TCRdb table lists in-frame clones only, not all of them. Of about 410,000 clones listed, about 92% are singletons. The material was peripheral blood, obtained in a trial of Ad26.COV2.S vaccine versus placebo. The source of these receptors is a person aged 18-65 years who received the Ad26.COV2.S COVID-19 vaccine or a placebo.

The chain uses TRBV28 and TRBJ1-2; unclear D gene. Trimming removed 3 bases from V and 4 bases from J, with 12 bases in between. Looked up from germline, CDR1 is MDHEN and CDR2 is SYDVKM. The CDR3 contains 14 residues. The CDR3 coding sequence is TGTGCCAGCAGTTTCGTCGCTATTAGCTATGGCTACACCTTC. This translates into CASSFVAISYGYTF.

The V call is TRBV19, the J call TRBJ1-3, with D unresolved. CDR1 and CDR2 from the germline V gene are LNHDA and SQIVND (reference sequence). The V and J ends lost 6 bases and 9 bases respectively, with 12 bases between them. The CDR3 runs 12 residues. The CDR3 nucleotides are TGTGCCAGTAGGGCCCGGGGAGGCACCATATATTTT. Its translation is CASRARGGTIYF.

The chain combines TRBV28 with TRBJ1-2; D is perhaps TRBD1 (6 bases). Per germline, CDR1 MDHEN and CDR2 SYDVKM. The CDR3 totals 13 residues. V shed 11 bases and J shed 2 bases, with 15 bases lying between them. CDR3 DNA sequence: TGTGCCGGGGGGCCGACAGAGAACTATGGCTACACCTTC. This gives the protein CAGGPTENYGYTF.

V is TRBV19 and J is TRBJ2-7, with D maybe TRBD1 (6 bases). This CDR3 region has 15 residues. CDR1 and CDR2 (germline): LNHDA, SQIVND (reference sequence). V gave up 5 bases and J gave up 0 bases, with 14 bases separating them. In nucleotides, the CDR3 is TGTGCCAGTAGTCCCCCGGGACACCTCTCCTACGAGCAGTACTTC. Encoded protein: CASSPPGHLSYEQYF.